The 30 T cell receptor beta chains below were found in one sample sequenced in a study of control samples from healthy donors and cancer patients. The table came from immunoSEQ multiplex PCR; TCRdb's copy has only in-frame clones and leaves some out. The table has under 150,000 clones, around nine tenths seen once. Specimen: blood. These receptors were collected from a man aged 35 to 55 in good health.

The chain uses TRBV5-1 and TRBJ1-3; D is ambiguous. Germline V gene sequence: CDR1 SGHRS, CDR2 YFSETQ. The CDR3 totals 13 residues. The ends were cut back, 0 bases at V and 4 bases at J, with 5 bases in the middle. The chain's CDR3 is CASSLELGNTIYF. Written as DNA, the CDR3 is TGCGCCAGCAGCTTGGAACTAGGAAACACCATATATTTT.

The V gene is TRBV6-2 or TRBV6-3, the J gene TRBJ2-1; no clear D. Germline V gene lookup returns CDR1 MNHEY and CDR2 SVGEGT. Trimming took off 6 bases at V and 5 bases at J, with 2 bases between the two ends. CDR3 length: 10 residues. The CDR3 nucleotides read TGTGCCAGCAGCAACAATGAGCAGTTCTTC. Residues: CASSNNEQFF.

The rearrangement joins TRBV2 to TRBJ2-7; no definite D call. The CDR3 is 14 amino acids. Germline V lookup: CDR1 SNHLY, CDR2 FYNNEI. Trimming pared 3 bases from V and 2 bases from J, leaving 11 bases between. The CDR3 DNA sequence: TGTGCCAGCAGTGAGGCTAGAGCTACCTACGAGCAGTACTTC. This codes for CASSEARATYEQYF.

The V and J genes are TRBV18 and TRBJ2-7, with TRBD1 matching over 9 bases. Losses at the gene ends were 0 bases for V and 0 bases for J; bases not matched to a gene: 3. This CDR3 spans 16 amino acids. Per germline, CDR1 KGHSH and CDR2 LQKENI. The CDR3 DNA is TGTGCCAGCTCACCACCAGTGGGACAGGGCTCCTACGAGCAGTACTTC. Protein product: CASSPPVGQGSYEQYF.

The chain recombines TRBV7-9 with TRBJ2-5, with a tentative D call TRBD1 (5 bases). Trimming took 6 bases from V and 2 from J, leaving 13 bases between them. Germline V gene sequence: CDR1 SEHNR, CDR2 FQNEAQ (reference sequence). CDR3 size: 14 residues. The DNA for the CDR3 is TGTGCCAGCAGGTACACAGGAGTGCAAGAGACCCAGTACTTC. This encodes CASRYTGVQETQYF. Full variable domain (outside the CDR3, taken from reference TRBV7-9 and TRBJ2-5): DTGVSQNPRHKITKRGQNVTFRCDPISEHNRLYWYRQTLGQGPEFLTYFQNEAQLEKSRLLSDRFSAERPKGSFSTLEIQRTEQGDSAMYLCASRYTGVQETQYFGPGTRLLVL.

The rearrangement uses TRBV7-9 and TRBJ2-4, with D uncertain. The CDR3 loop spans 12 amino acids. Germline loops: CDR1 SEHNR, CDR2 FQNEAQ (reference sequence). The V end lost 4 bases, the J end lost 9 bases, and 10 bases lay between the germline ends. CDR3 region: CASSSFETIQYF. DNA for the CDR3: TGTGCCAGCAGCTCCTTCGAAACCATTCAGTACTTC.

DNA for the CDR3: TGTGCCAGCAGCGGGCGTAGCAATCAGCCCCAGCATTTT. It translates to CASSGRSNQPQHF. This chain connects TRBV12-3 or TRBV12-4 to TRBJ1-5; no definite D call. The length of the CDR3 is 13 residues. Trimming removed 6 bases from V and 0 bases from J, with 6 bases in between.

The chain employs TRBV7-6 and TRBJ2-5; 9 bases map to TRBD1. CDR1 is SGHVS and CDR2 is FNYEAQ in the germline V gene. This CDR3 spans 14 amino acids. Trimming removed 6 bases from V and 2 bases from J; junction bases left unmatched: 4. The CDR3 DNA sequence: TGTGCCAGCAGTCCCGACAGGGGGCAAGAGACCCAGTACTTC. Amino acids: CASSPDRGQETQYF.

V gene TRBV18 combines with J gene TRBJ1-6; a possible D gene is TRBD1 (5 bases). The CDR3 spans 14 residues. V shed 6 bases and J shed 7 bases, with 13 bases lying between them. Germline V gene data show CDR1 as KGHSH and CDR2 as LQKENI. The DNA for the CDR3 is TGTGCCAGCTCCCGAAACAGGCAAAATTCACCCCTCCACTTT. This codes for CASSRNRQNSPLHF.

The chain couples TRBV10-3 to TRBJ2-7, with 9 bases aligning to TRBD1. The CDR3 runs to 15 residues. In germline, CDR1 is ENHRY, CDR2 SYGVKD. Trimming removed 6 bases from V and 1 base from J; junction bases left unmatched: 7. CDR3 bases: TGTGCCATCAGCCCAATGACAGGGGGTTCCTACGAGCAGTACTTC. Translated, it gives CAISPMTGGSYEQYF.

This chain joins TRBV13 and TRBJ1-2; a weak D match, TRBD1 (6 bases). Trimming shortened V by 2 bases and J by 6 bases, and 22 bases separated the two germline ends. This CDR3 has 17 amino acids. CDR1 and CDR2 (germline): PRHDT, FYEKMQ (reference sequence). CDR3: CASSLRRSGGRGDGYTF. The CDR3 region has the DNA TGTGCCAGCAGCTTACGTCGGTCGGGGGGGCGAGGAGATGGCTACACCTTC. Full variable domain (outside the CDR3, taken from reference TRBV13 and TRBJ1-2): AAGVIQSPRHLIKEKRETATLKCYPIPRHDTVYWYQQGPGQDPQFLISFYEKMQSDKGSIPDRFSAQQFSDYHSELNMSSLELGDSALYFCASSLRRSGGRGDGYTFGSGTRLTVV.

This clone showed up just once. The chain links TRBV9 to TRBJ2-3, with TRBD2 matching 13 bases. CDR3 size: 16 residues. The junction had 4 bases not matched to a gene; V was cut back by 3 bases and J by 3 bases. Germline V gene lookup returns CDR1 SGDLS and CDR2 YYNGEE. DNA for the CDR3: TGTGCCAGCAGCGAGGGACTAGCGGGGTATACAGATACGCAGTATTTT. It specifies CASSEGLAGYTDTQYF. The whole variable domain, filled in from reference TRBV9 and TRBJ2-3, reads DSGVTQTPKHLITATGQRVTLRCSPRSGDLSVYWYQQSLDQGLQFLIQYYNGEERAKGNILERFSAQQFPDLHSELNLSSLELGDSALYFCASSEGLAGYTDTQYFGPGTRLTVL.

This chain uses TRBV6-5 with TRBJ1-5; D remains unclear. Germline V gene data show CDR1 as MNHEY and CDR2 as SVGAGI. This CDR3 has 12 amino acids. Deletions cut 5 bases from V and 6 bases from J, with 8 bases between. CDR3 DNA: TGTGCCAGCAGTCTTCGGGGTCAGCCCCAGCATTTT. It translates to CASSLRGQPQHF.

The V and J genes are TRBV6-1 and TRBJ2-6, with D possibly matching TRBD1 (6 bases). CDR1 is MNHNS, CDR2 SASEGT, per germline. V lost 4 bases and J 0 bases, leaving 10 bases between the germline ends. The CDR3 length is 16 residues. This CDR3 reads CASSVKQGSGANVLTF. In DNA, the CDR3 is TGTGCCAGCAGTGTTAAACAGGGCTCTGGGGCCAACGTCCTGACTTTC.

This clone has a single count. The chain uses TRBV30 and TRBJ2-3; 15 bases align to TRBD2. This CDR3 spans 17 amino acids. CDR1 is GTSNPN, CDR2 SVGIG, per germline (reference sequence). The junction had 10 bases not matched to a gene; V was cut back by 3 bases and J by 6 bases. The CDR3 reads CAWSRTGLAGGIDTQYF. For the CDR3, the DNA is TGTGCCTGGAGCAGAACCGGACTAGCGGGGGGGATCGATACGCAGTATTTT.

This chain joins TRBV3-1 (or the pseudogene TRBV3-2) and TRBJ2-5, with 12 bases lining up with TRBD2. The CDR3 consists of 17 residues. Trimming removed 1 base from V and 1 base from J; junction bases left unmatched: 4. Germline V CDR1 and CDR2: LGHDT, YNNKEL (reference sequence). In DNA, the CDR3 is TGTGCCAGCAGCCAAGCCGGGACTAGCGGGTTCCAAGAGACCCAGTACTTC. Protein sequence: CASSQAGTSGFQETQYF.

This clone was seen only once. The rearrangement joins TRBV6-1 to TRBJ1-2; 7 nucleotides align to TRBD1. This CDR3 is built from 15 residues. Germline trimming cut 0 bases from V and 2 bases from J; bases unmatched to any gene: 3. Germline CDR1 reads MNHNS; CDR2 reads SASEGT. CDR3 in amino acids: CASSEAGGGNYGYTF. CDR3 in DNA: TGTGCCAGCAGTGAAGCAGGGGGCGGGAACTATGGCTACACCTTC.

The count of this clone is one. The V gene is TRBV25-1, the J gene TRBJ2-1; D is perhaps TRBD2 (6 bases). This CDR3 is 12 amino acids long. Germline CDR1 MGHDK, CDR2 SYGVNS. The germline V and J ends were trimmed by 8 bases and 11 bases, with 16 bases remaining between them. The CDR3 sequence is CASFSTGGKQFF. In DNA form, the CDR3 reads TGTGCCAGCTTCTCGACTGGGGGGAAGCAGTTCTTC.

V and J are TRBV7-3 and TRBJ2-6; weak D call: TRBD1 (5 bases). Germline lookup yields CDR1 SGHTA and CDR2 FQGTGA. The CDR3 runs to 19 residues. With 2 bases removed from V and 0 bases from J, the gap between germline ends came to 17 bases. CDR3 region: CASSLDPLQGRSGANVLTF. The CDR3 coding sequence is TGTGCCAGCAGCTTAGATCCGCTGCAGGGTCGCTCTGGGGCCAACGTCCTGACTTTC.

The gene calls are TRBV24-1 and TRBJ1-2, with D unclear. Trimming removed 4 bases from V and 3 bases from J, with 2 bases in between. The CDR3 is 11 residues long. Germline CDR1 and CDR2: KGHDR and SFDVKD. Written as DNA, the CDR3 is TGTGCCACCAGTGACCACTATGGCTACACCTTC. Protein product: CATSDHYGYTF.

This clone was observed a few times. Other DNA sequences in this specimen translate into the identical CDR3. The rearrangement links TRBV7-2 to TRBJ1-2, with 9 nucleotides matching TRBD1. Germline CDR1 SGHTA, CDR2 FQGNSA. The CDR3 consists of 16 residues. V lost 3 bases to trimming and J lost 5 bases; unmatched junction nucleotides: 10. The CDR3 loop is CASSFISQGASYGYTF. The CDR3, as DNA: TGTGCCAGCAGCTTCATCTCACAGGGGGCTTCATATGGCTACACCTTC.

The genes are TRBV5-1 and TRBJ2-3, with a tentative D call TRBD2 (5 bases). Germline CDR1 and CDR2: SGHRS and YFSETQ. This CDR3 comprises 16 residues. Deletions cut 0 bases from V and 6 bases from J, with 17 bases between. The CDR3 coding sequence is TGCGCCAGCAGCTTGGATACTAGGACCTGGATGGATACGCAGTATTTT. Translation: CASSLDTRTWMDTQYF.

V and J are TRBV7-9 and TRBJ1-3; possibly TRBD1 for D (5 bases). The ends were cut back, 0 bases at V and 1 base at J, with 10 bases in the middle. Germline-derived CDR1 and CDR2 are SEHNR and FQNEAQ (reference sequence). CDR3 length: 16 amino acids. CDR3 coding DNA: TGTGCCAGCAGCTTAGCCGGCGGGGGGTCTGGAAACACCATATATTTT. It yields the protein CASSLAGGGSGNTIYF.

This chain joins TRBV11-3 and TRBJ1-2; D remains unclear. The CDR3 consists of 14 residues. The V gene's germline CDR1 is SGHNT and CDR2 YENEEA. Trimming took 4 bases from V and 4 from J, leaving 13 bases between them. CDR3 sequence reads: CASSYSTIGYGYTF. The DNA of the CDR3 is TGTGCCAGCAGCTATTCCACTATAGGCTATGGCTACACCTTC. Full variable domain (outside the CDR3, taken from reference TRBV11-3 and TRBJ1-2): EAGVVQSPRYKIIEKKQPVAFWCNPISGHNTLYWYLQNLGQGPELLIRYENEEAVDDSQLPKDRFSAERLKGVDSTLKIQPAELGDSAVYLCASSYSTIGYGYTFGSGTRLTVV.

The genes are TRBV19 and TRBJ2-6, with D possibly matching TRBD2 (5 bases). The length of the CDR3 is 18 residues. V lost 8 bases, J lost 3 bases, and 23 bases lay in between. Germline CDR1 is LNHDA and CDR2 is SQIVND (reference sequence). CDR3 bases: TGTGCCAGTGGCGAGTCAGGACTTCTGTCAGGTGGGGCCAACGTCCTGACTTTC. Protein sequence: CASGESGLLSGGANVLTF.

The chain joins TRBV5-1 to TRBJ2-5; D is perhaps TRBD2 (5 bases). Germline CDR1 SGHRS, CDR2 YFSETQ. V lost 6 bases and J 7 bases, leaving 19 bases between the germline ends. This CDR3 is 14 amino acids long. The CDR3 is CASTHSGSSGTQYF. The CDR3 nucleotides read TGCGCCAGCACCCACTCCGGGTCAAGCGGGACCCAGTACTTC. The full variable domain, its missing parts supplied by reference TRBV5-1 and TRBJ2-5, is KAGVTQTPRYLIKTRGQQVTLSCSPISGHRSVSWYQQTPGQGLQFLFEYFSETQRNKGNFPGRFSGRQFSNSRSEMNVSTLELGDSALYLCASTHSGSSGTQYFGPGTRLLVL.

This chain links TRBV2 with TRBJ2-3; a weak D match, TRBD2 (6 bases). Germline V CDR1 and CDR2: SNHLY, FYNNEI. This CDR3 region has 15 residues. With 6 bases removed from V and 0 bases from J, the gap between germline ends came to 13 bases. CDR3 in DNA: TGTGCCAGCAGCCCCCTTCTAGCGAGCACAGATACGCAGTATTTT. Its translation: CASSPLLASTDTQYF.

This chain links TRBV14 with TRBJ2-1; D is unclear. Germline V lookup: CDR1 SGHDN, CDR2 FVKESK. This CDR3 is 15 amino acids long. The ends were cut back, 4 bases at V and 0 bases at J, with 10 bases in the middle. CDR3 amino acids: CASSPQPFSYNEQFF. In DNA form, the CDR3 reads TGTGCCAGCAGCCCCCAACCCTTCTCCTACAATGAGCAGTTCTTC. Full variable domain (rest looked up from reference TRBV14 and TRBJ2-1): EAGVTQFPSHSVIEKGQTVTLRCDPISGHDNLYWYRRVMGKEIKFLLHFVKESKQDESGMPNNRFLAERTGGTYSTLKVQPAELEDSGVYFCASSPQPFSYNEQFFGPGTRLTVL.

A note on this clone: A much more abundant neighbour one base away suggests this may be a read error. The V gene is TRBV7-2, the J gene TRBJ2-3; no clear D gene. V lost 3 bases to trimming and J lost 0 bases, with 1 base between them. CDR1 is SGHTA, CDR2 FQGNSA, per germline. CDR3 length: 12 residues. CDR3 nucleotides: TGTGCCAGCAGCTTTAGCACAGATACGCAGTATTTT. It codes for CASSFSTDTQYF.

The rearrangement joins TRBV10-3 to TRBJ1-2; D remains unclear. This CDR3 is 13 amino acids long. Germline lookup yields CDR1 ENHRY and CDR2 SYGVKD. CDR3 amino acids: CVIGGQAIYGYTF. DNA of the CDR3: TGTGTCATAGGTGGGCAGGCGATCTATGGCTACACCTTC.